The subject of this entry is one TCR beta chain. Its antigen is unknown. This entry comes from a study of cytotoxic CD8 clonotypes in ibrutinib-treated CLL. Study in general: Timing of response sample collection was a median approximately twelve months after treatment start, with a range of 6 to 36.

General study results and limits: Public clonotypes showed up rarely, and on treatment they shrank or held steady. While tracking circulating CD8+ T-cell counts, baseline clonality exceeded that of age-matched healthy donors.

Measured with immunoSEQ multiplex PCR; TCRdb has only the in-frame clones, and not every one. The table includes over 150,000 clones, about 72% detected once. The germline CDR1 and CDR2 sequences are MNHEY and SMNVEV (reference sequence). After removal of 8 bases from V and 0 bases from J, the junction contained 7 bases not matched to a gene. CDR3 size: 18 residues. The V and J genes are TRBV27 and TRBJ2-1, with 16 bases identical to TRBD2. This receptor was identified in a human donor with chronic lymphocytic leukemia. Sequences were derived from PBMCs, sampled after 24 months of ibrutinib treatment. The CDR3 loop reads CASRPGLAGGPSYNEQFF. In DNA form, the CDR3 reads TGTGCCAGCCGTCCGGGACTAGCGGGAGGGCCCTCCTACAATGAGCAGTTCTTC.